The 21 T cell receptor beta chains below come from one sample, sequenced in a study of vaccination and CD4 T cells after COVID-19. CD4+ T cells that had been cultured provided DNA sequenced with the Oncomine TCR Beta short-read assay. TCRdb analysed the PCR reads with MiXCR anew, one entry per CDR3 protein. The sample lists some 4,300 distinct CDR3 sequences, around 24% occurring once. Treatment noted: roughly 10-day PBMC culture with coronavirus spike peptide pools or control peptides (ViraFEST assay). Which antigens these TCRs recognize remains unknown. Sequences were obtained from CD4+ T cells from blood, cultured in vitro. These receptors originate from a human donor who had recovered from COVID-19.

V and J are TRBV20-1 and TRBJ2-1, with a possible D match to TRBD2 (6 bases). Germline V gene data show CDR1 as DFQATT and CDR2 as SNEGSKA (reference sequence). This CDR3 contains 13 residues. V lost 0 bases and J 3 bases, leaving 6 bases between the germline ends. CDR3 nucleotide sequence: TGCAGTGCTAGAGAGGACTACTACAATGAGCAGTTCTTC. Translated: CSAREDYYNEQFF.

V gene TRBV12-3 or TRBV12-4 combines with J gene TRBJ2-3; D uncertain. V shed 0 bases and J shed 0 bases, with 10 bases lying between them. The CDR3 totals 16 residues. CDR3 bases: TGTGCCAGCAGTTTAGCACGGCGACTGAGCACAGATACGCAGTATTTT. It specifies CASSLARRLSTDTQYF.

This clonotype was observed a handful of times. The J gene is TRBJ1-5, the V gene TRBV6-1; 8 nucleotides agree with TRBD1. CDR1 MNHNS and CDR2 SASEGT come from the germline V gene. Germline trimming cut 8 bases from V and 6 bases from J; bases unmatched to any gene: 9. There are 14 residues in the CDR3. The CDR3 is CASGTTGAIQPQHF. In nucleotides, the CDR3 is TGTGCCAGCGGGACGACAGGGGCGATTCAGCCCCAGCATTTT.

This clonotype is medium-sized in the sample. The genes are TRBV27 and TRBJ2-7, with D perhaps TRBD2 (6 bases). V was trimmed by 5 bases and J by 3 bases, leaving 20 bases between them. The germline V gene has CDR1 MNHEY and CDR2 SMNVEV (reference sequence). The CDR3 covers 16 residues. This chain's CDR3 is CASSLSSGTVLYEQYF. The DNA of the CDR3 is TGTGCCAGCAGTCTCTCCTCCGGGACTGTACTCTACGAGCAGTACTTC.

DNA of the CDR3: TGTGCCAGCAGTGGTGGCCTGAACACTGAAGCTTTCTTT. This encodes CASSGGLNTEAFF. The V and J genes are TRBV2 and TRBJ1-1; D is unresolved. V lost 4 bases to trimming and J lost 0 bases, with 6 bases between them. CDR3 length: 13 amino acids. Per the germline V gene, CDR1 is SNHLY and CDR2 is FYNNEI.

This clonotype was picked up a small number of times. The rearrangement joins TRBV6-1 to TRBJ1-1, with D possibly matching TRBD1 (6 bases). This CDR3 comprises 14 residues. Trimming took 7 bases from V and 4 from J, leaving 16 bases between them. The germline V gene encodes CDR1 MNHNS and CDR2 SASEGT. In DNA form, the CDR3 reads TGTGCCAGCATTCTCGGGGGCGCGGGCACTGAAGCTTTCTTT. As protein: CASILGGAGTEAFF.

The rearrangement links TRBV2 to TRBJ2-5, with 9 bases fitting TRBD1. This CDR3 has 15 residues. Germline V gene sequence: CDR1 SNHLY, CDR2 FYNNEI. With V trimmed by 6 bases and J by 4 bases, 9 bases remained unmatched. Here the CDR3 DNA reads TGTGCCAGCAGGAAACCGGGACAGGGACTAGAGACCCAGTACTTC. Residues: CASRKPGQGLETQYF.

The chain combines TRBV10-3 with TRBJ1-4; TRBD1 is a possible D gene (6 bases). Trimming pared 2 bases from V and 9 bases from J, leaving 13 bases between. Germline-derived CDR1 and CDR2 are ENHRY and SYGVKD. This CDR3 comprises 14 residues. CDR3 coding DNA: TGTGCCATCAGTGAGGGCAGGGGAGTGAAAAAACTGTTTTTT. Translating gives CAISEGRGVKKLFF.

DNA of the CDR3: TGTGCCAGCCACAGGACAGGGTATCAGCCCCAGCATTTT. Amino acid sequence: CASHRTGYQPQHF. The chain is built from TRBV19 and TRBJ1-5, with 8 nucleotides matching TRBD1. Germline V gene sequence: CDR1 LNHDA, CDR2 SQIVND (reference sequence). Unmatched junction bases numbered 6, after V lost 9 bases and J lost 5 bases. The CDR3 extends over 13 amino acids.

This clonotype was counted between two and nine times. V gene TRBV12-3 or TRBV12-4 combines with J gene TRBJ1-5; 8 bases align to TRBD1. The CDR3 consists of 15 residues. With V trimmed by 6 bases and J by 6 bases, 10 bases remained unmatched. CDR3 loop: CASRGAGGMGQPQHF. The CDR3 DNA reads TGTGCCAGCAGGGGGGCAGGGGGCATGGGTCAGCCCCAGCATTTT.

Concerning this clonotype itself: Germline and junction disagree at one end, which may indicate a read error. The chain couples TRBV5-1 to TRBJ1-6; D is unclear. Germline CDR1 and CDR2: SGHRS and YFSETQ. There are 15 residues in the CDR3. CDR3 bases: TGCGCCAGCAGCTTGGATCCGGGTGAAGGATCACTCCTCCACTTT. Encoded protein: CASSLDPGEGSLLHF.

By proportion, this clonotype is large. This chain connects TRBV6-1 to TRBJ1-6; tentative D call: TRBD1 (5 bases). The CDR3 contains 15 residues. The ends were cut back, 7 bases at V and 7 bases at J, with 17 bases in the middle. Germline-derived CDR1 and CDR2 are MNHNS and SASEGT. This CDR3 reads CASKGPTGVNSPLHF. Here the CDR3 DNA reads TGTGCCAGCAAGGGTCCCACAGGAGTGAATTCACCCCTCCACTTT.

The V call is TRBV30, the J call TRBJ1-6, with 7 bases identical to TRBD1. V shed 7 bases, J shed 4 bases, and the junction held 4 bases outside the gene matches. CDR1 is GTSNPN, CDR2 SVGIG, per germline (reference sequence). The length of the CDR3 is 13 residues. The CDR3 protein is CASLTGYNSPLHF. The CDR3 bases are TGTGCCTCGCTGACAGGGTATAATTCACCCCTCCACTTT.

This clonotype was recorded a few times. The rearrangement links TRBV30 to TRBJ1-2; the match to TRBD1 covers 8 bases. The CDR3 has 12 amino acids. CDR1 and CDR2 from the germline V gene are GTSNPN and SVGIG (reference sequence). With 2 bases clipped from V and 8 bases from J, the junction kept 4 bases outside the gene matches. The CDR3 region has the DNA TGTGCCTGGAGTAACTCAGGGGGCGGCTACACCTTC. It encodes CAWSNSGGGYTF.

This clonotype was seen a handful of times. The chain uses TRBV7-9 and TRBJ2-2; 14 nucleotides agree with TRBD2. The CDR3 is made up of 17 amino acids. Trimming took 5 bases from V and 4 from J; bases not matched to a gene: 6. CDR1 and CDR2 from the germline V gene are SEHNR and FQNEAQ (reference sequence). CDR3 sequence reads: CASSATSGGAGTGELFF. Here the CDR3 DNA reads TGTGCCAGCAGCGCGACTAGCGGGGGGGCAGGCACCGGGGAGCTGTTTTTT.

CDR3 residues: CASTTRGVKNYGYTF. The CDR3 region has the DNA TGTGCCAGTACCACCAGGGGGGTTAAGAACTATGGCTACACCTTC. This chain connects TRBV19 to TRBJ1-2; TRBD1 agrees at 7 bases. V was clipped by 7 bases and J by 2 bases; unmatched bases: 10. Looked up from germline, CDR1 is LNHDA and CDR2 is SQIVND (reference sequence). This CDR3 is built from 15 residues.

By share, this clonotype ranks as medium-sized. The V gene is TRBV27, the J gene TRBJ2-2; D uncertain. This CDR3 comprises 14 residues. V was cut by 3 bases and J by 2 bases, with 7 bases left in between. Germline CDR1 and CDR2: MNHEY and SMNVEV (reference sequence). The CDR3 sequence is CASSLEYNTGELFF. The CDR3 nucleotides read TGTGCCAGCAGTTTGGAGTATAACACCGGGGAGCTGTTTTTT.

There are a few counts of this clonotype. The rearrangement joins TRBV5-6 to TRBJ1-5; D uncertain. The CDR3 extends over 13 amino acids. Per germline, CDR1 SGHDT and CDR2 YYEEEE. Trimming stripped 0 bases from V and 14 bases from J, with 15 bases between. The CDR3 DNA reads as TGTGCCAGCAGCTTGGAGGCGTCTGGCGAGAAGCATTTT. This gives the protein CASSLEASGEKHF. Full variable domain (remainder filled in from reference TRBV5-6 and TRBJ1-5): DAGVTQSPTHLIKTRGQQVTLRCSPKSGHDTVSWYQQALGQGPQFIFQYYEEEERQRGNFPDRFSGHQFPNYSSELNVNALLLGDSALYLCASSLEASGEKHFGDGTRLSIL.

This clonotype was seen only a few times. The CDR3 DNA follows: TGCAGCGCGACCCAGGGTCGGGGGACCGGGGAGCTGTTTTTT. It is translated as CSATQGRGTGELFF. The genes are TRBV20-1 and TRBJ2-2; tentative D call: TRBD2 (6 bases). The germline V gene encodes CDR1 DFQATT and CDR2 SNEGSKA (reference sequence). This CDR3 has 14 residues.

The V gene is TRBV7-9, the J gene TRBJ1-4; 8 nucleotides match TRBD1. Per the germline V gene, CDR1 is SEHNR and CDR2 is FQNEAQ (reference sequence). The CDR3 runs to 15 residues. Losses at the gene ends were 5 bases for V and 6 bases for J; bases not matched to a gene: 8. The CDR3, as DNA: TGTGCCAGCAGCCCAGACAGGGGAAAGCATGAAAAACTGTTTTTT. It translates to CASSPDRGKHEKLFF.

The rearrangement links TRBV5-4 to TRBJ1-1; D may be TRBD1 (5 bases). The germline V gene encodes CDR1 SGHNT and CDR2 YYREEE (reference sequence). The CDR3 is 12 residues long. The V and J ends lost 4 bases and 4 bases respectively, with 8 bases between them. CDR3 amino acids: CASSTDSTEAFF. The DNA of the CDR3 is TGTGCCAGCAGCACAGACAGCACTGAAGCTTTCTTT.